Here is one T cell receptor (beta chain) with its context. This sample is drawn from a study of blood T cells in healthy people across ages. Deletions cut 5 bases from V and 8 bases from J, with 16 bases between. Germline-derived CDR1 and CDR2 are PRHDT and FYEKMQ (reference sequence). This CDR3 comprises 14 residues. A second about 6 to 12 cycle PCR used barcoded and J-beta primers. TCRdb redid the calling of the 5' RACE reads with MiXCR, one entry per CDR3 protein. The sample has hundreds of thousands of distinct CDR3 sequences; around 50% are singletons. This clonotype originated in an elderly man in good health. Source material: blood. This rearrangement joins TRBV13 to TRBJ2-1, with D tentatively TRBD1 or TRBD2 (5 bases each). The CDR3 region has the DNA TGTGCCAGCAGCCCAGGGACGCTGCTGCATGAGCAGTTCTTC. It codes for CASSPGTLLHEQFF.